One and the same sample provided the 7 T cell receptor beta chains below, sequenced in a study of HIV-infected patients and healthy controls. Alpha and beta constant-region primers primed reverse transcription of 400 to 650 ng RNA. Alpha and beta chain libraries were made separately by chain-specific third strand synthesis with multiplexing indices. TCRdb processed the 5' RACE reads anew with MiXCR; each CDR3 protein has one entry. Of roughly 7,300 distinct CDR3 sequences detected, roughly 7.4% appear once; the ten largest clones hold roughly 8.8%. Whole blood was used without fractionation, so all unsorted peripheral T cells were included. Sample: blood, taken before antiretroviral therapy. All receptors derive from an adult with HIV infection.

This clonotype was counted at least ten times. The genes are TRBV7-9 and TRBJ2-3; D is perhaps TRBD2 (6 bases). The CDR3 spans 15 residues. The ends were cut back, 8 bases at V and 3 bases at J, with 18 bases in the middle. Germline CDR1 and CDR2: SEHNR and FQNEAQ (reference sequence). The CDR3 region is CASPEGPGGTDTQYF. In DNA form, the CDR3 reads TGTGCCAGCCCGGAGGGCCCCGGGGGTACAGATACGCAGTATTTT.

By sample fraction, this clonotype is medium-sized. V gene TRBV5-1 combines with J gene TRBJ1-2; 8 bases map to TRBD1. Looked up from germline, CDR1 is SGHRS and CDR2 is YFSETQ. The V gene end was trimmed by 4 bases and the J gene end by 7 bases; junction bases not matched to a gene: 9. The CDR3 extends over 14 amino acids. The DNA of the CDR3 is TGCGCCAGCAGCGGGGGACAGGTATCGATTGGCTACACCTTC. Its protein product is CASSGGQVSIGYTF.

This clonotype appeared a few times. The chain carries TRBV20-1 and TRBJ2-7; D gene ambiguous. Trimming shortened V by 6 bases and J by 2 bases, and 17 bases separated the two germline ends. The CDR3 sequence is 14 residues long. Germline values: CDR1 DFQATT, CDR2 SNEGSKA (reference sequence). The CDR3 is CSANTDTGPYEQYF. In DNA form, the CDR3 reads TGCAGTGCCAATACCGACACCGGGCCCTACGAGCAGTACTTC.

The chain carries TRBV2 and TRBJ1-6; possibly TRBD1 for D (5 bases). Trimming shortened V by 2 bases and J by 4 bases, and 9 bases separated the two germline ends. This CDR3 spans 15 amino acids. Germline V lookup: CDR1 SNHLY, CDR2 FYNNEI. CDR3: CASSEKGPYNSPLHF. CDR3 coding DNA: TGTGCCAGCAGTGAAAAGGGGCCTTATAATTCACCCCTCCACTTT.

This clonotype is judged medium-sized. This chain connects TRBV5-6 to TRBJ2-1, with no clear D. Trimming removed 0 bases from V and 4 bases from J, with 5 bases in between. The CDR3 is made up of 13 amino acids. CDR1 and CDR2 from the germline V gene are SGHDT and YYEEEE. CDR3 amino acids: CASSLVGYNEQFF. DNA for the CDR3: TGTGCCAGCAGCTTGGTGGGTTACAATGAGCAGTTCTTC.

The chain employs TRBV7-2 and TRBJ2-3, with TRBD1 matching 8 bases. Trimming removed 5 bases from V and 3 bases from J; junction bases left unmatched: 4. The CDR3 loop spans 14 amino acids. Germline V gene lookup returns CDR1 SGHTA and CDR2 FQGNSA. As DNA, the CDR3 is TGTGCCAGCAGCCAGGACAGGGTAACAGATACGCAGTATTTT. It yields the protein CASSQDRVTDTQYF.

In its sample, this clonotype is medium-sized (0.01 to 0.1%). The rearrangement joins TRBV5-6 to TRBJ1-1; 7 bases align to TRBD1. The germline CDR1 and CDR2 sequences are SGHDT and YYEEEE. This CDR3 spans 16 amino acids. J lost 1 base, V lost 0 bases, and 6 bases had no gene match. Here the CDR3 reads CASSLGTGDANTEAFF. For the CDR3, the DNA is TGTGCCAGCAGCTTGGGTACAGGGGACGCGAACACTGAAGCTTTCTTT.